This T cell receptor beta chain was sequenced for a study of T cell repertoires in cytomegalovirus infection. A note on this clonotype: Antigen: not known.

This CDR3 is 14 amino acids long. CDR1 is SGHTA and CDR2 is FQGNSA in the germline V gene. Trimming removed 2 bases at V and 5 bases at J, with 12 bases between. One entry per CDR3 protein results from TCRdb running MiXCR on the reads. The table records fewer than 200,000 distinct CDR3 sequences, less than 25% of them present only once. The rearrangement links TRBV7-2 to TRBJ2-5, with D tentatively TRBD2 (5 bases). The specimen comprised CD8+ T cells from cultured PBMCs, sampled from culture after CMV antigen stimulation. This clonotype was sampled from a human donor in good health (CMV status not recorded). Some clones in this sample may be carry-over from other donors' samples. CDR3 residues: CASSLNGERETQYF. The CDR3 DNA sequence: TGTGCCAGCAGCTTAAACGGGGAAAGGGAGACCCAGTACTTC.